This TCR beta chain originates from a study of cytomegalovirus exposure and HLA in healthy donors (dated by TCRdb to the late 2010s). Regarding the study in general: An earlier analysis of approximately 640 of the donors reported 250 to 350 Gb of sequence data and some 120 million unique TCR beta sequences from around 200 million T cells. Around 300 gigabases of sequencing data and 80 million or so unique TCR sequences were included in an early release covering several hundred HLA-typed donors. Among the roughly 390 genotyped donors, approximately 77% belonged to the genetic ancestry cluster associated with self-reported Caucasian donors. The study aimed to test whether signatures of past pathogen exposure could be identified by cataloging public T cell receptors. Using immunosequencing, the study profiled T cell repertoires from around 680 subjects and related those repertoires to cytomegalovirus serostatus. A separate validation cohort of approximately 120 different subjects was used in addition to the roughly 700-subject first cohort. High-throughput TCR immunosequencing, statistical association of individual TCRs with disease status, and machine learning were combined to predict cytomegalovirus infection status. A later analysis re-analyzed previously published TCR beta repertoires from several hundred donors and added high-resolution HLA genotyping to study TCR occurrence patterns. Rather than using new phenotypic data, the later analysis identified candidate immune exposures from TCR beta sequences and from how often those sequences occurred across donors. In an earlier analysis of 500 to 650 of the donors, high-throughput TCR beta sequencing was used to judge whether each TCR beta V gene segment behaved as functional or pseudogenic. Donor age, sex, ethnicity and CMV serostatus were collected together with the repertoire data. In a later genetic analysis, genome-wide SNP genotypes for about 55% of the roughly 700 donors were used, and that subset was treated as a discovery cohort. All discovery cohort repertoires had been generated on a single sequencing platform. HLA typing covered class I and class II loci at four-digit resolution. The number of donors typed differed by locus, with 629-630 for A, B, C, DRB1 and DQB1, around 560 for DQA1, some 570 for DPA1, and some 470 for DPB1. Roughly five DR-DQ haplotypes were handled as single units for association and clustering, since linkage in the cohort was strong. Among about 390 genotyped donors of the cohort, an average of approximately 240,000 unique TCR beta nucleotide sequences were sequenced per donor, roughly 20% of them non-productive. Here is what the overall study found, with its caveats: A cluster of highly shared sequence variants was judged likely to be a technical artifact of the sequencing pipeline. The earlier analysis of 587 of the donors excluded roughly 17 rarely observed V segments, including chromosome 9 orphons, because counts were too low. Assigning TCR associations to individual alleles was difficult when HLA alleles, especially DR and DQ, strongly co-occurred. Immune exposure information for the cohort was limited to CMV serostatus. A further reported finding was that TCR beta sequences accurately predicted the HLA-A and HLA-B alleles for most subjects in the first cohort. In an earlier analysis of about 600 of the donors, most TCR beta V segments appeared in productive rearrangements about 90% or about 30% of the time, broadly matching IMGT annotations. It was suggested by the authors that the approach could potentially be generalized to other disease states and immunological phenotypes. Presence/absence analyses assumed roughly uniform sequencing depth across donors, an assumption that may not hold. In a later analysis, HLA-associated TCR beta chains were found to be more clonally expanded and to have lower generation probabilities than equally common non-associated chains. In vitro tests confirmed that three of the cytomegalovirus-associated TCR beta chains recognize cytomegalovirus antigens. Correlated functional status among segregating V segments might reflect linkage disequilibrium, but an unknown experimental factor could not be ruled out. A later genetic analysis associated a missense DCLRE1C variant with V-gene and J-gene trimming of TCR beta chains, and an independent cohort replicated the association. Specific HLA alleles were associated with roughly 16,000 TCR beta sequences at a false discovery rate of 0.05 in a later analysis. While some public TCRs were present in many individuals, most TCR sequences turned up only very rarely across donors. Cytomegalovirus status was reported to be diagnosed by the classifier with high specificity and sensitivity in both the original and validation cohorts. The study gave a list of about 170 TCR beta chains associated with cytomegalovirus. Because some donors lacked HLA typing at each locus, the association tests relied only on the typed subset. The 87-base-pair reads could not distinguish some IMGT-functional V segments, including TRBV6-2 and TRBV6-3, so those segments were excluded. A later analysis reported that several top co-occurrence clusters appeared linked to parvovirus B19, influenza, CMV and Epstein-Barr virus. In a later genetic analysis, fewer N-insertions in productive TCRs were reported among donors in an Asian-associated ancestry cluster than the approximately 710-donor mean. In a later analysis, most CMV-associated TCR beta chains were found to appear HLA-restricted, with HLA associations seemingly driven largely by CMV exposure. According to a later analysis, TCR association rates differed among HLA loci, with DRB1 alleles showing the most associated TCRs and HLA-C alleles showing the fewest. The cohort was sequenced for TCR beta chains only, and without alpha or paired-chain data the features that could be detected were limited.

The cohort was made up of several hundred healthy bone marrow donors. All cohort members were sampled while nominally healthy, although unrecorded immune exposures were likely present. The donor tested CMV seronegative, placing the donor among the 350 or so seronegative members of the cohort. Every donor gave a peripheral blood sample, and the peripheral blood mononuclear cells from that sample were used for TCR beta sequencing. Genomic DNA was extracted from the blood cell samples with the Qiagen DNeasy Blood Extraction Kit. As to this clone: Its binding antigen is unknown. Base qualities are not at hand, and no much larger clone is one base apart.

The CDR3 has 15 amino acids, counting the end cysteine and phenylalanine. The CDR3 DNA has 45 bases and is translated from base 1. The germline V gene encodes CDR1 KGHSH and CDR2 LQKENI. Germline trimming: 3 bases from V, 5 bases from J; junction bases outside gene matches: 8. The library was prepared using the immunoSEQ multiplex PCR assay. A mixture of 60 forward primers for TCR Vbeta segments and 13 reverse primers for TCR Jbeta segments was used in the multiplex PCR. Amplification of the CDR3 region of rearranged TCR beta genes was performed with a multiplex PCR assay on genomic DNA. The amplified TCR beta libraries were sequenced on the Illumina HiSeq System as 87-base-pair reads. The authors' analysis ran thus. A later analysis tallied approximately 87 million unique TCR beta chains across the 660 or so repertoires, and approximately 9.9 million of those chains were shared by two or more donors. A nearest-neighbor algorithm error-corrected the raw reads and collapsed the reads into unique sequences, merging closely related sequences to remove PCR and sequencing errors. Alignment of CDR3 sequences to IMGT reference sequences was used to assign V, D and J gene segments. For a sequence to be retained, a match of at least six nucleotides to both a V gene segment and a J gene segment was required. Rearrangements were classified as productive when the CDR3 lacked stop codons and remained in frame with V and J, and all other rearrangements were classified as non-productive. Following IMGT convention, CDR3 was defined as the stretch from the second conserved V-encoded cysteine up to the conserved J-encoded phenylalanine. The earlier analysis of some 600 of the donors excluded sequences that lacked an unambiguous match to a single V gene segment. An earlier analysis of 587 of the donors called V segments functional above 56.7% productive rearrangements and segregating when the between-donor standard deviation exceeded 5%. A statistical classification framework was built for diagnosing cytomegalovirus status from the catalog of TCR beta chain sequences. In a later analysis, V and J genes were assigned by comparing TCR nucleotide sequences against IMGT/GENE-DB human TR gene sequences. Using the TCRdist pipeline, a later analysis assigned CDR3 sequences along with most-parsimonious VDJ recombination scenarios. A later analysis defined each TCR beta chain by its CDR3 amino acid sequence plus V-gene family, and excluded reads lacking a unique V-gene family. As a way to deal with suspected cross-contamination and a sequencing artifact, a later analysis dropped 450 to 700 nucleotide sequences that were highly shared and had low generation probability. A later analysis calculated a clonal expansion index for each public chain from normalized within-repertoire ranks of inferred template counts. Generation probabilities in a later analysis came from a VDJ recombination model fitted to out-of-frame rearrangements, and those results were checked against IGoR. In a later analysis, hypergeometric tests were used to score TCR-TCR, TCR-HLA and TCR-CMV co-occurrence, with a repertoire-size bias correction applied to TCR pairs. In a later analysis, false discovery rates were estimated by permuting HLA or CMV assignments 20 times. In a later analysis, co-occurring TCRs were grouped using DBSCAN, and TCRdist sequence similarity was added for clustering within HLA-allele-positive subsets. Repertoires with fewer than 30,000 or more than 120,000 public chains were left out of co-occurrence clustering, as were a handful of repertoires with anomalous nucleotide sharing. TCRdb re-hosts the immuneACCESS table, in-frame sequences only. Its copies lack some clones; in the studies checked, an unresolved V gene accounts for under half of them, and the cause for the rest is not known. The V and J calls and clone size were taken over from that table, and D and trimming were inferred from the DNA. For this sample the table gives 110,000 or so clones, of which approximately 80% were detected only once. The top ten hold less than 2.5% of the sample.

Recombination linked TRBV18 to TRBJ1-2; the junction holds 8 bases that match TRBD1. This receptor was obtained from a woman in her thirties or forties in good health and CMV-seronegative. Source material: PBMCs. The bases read TGTGCCAGCTCACCCGGACAGGGCACGGGGTATGGCTACACCTTC. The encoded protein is CASSPGQGTGYGYTF.